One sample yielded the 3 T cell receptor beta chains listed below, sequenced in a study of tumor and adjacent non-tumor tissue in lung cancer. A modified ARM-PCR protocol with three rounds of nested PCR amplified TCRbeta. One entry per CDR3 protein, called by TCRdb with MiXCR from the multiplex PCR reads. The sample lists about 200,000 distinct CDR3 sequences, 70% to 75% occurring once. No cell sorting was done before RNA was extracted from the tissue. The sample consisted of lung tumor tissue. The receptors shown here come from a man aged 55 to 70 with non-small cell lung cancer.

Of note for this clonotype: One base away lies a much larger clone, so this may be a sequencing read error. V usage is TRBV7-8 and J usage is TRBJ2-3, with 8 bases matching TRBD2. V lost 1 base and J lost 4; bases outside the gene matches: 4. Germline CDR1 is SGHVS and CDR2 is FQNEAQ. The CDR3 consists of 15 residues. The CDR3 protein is CASSLVRGGADTQYF. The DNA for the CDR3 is TGTGCCAGCAGCTTAGTCCGGGGGGGGGCAGATACGCAGTATTTT.

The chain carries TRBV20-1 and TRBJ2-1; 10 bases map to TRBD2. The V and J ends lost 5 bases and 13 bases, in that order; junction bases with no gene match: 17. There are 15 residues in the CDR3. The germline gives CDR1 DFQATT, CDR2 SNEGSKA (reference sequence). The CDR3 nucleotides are TGCAGTGCTGACCCAGCGGGGGGGCCGTGGAATGGACAGTTCTTC. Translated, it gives CSADPAGGPWNGQFF.

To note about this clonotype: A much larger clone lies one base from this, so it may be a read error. CDR3 protein: CVSSQSGRTNQPQHF. In DNA, the CDR3 is TGTGTCAGCAGTCAATCGGGACGGACAAATCAGCCCCAGCATTTT. The chain has TRBV12-3 or TRBV12-4 and TRBJ1-5; the D gene is possibly TRBD1 (5 bases). CDR3 length: 15 amino acids.